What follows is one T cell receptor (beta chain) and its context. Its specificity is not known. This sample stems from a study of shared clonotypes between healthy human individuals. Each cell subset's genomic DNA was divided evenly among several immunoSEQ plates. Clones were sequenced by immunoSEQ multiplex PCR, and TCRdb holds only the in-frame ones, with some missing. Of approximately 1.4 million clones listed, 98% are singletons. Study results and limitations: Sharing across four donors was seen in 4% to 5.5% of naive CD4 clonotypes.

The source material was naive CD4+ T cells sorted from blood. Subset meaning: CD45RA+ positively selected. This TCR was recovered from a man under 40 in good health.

The CDR3: CASSLDRAGNTIYF. The CDR3 bases are TGTGCCAGCAGCCTCGACAGGGCCGGAAACACCATATATTTT. The V gene is TRBV7-3, the J gene TRBJ1-3, with TRBD1 identical over 7 bases. There are 14 residues in the CDR3. The germline gives CDR1 SGHTA, CDR2 FQGTGA. Trimming at V came to 5 bases and at J to 4 bases, leaving 5 bases not matched to a gene.